Listed below are T cell receptor beta chains from one sample, sequenced in a study of regulatory T cells in long-lasting Graves disease. TCRdb independently ran MiXCR on the multiplex PCR reads; one entry per CDR3 protein. The sample has 600,000 to 800,000 distinct CDR3 sequences; roughly 30% are singletons. Sequences were derived from peripheral blood mononuclear cells (PBMCs), sampled when the disease was refractory, from a patient treated with antithyroid drugs. The receptor source for this set is a female donor with Graves disease. Each CDR3 is given with its conserved first and last residue. The order of the fields is clone size, V gene, J gene, D gene, CDR3 protein, CDR3 DNA. D genes are given only for firm matches. Clone size is shown for a subset of rows, as once, few, many or a class of expanded clone.

clone size: NA; V gene: TRBV7-9; J gene: TRBJ2-5; D gene: TRBD2; CDR3 protein: CASRLSREGRGTQYF; CDR3 DNA: TGTGCCAGCCGCCTATCGCGGGAGGGCCGAGGGACCCAGTACTTC
clone size: NA; V gene: TRBV11-1; J gene: TRBJ1-6; D gene: TRBD1; CDR3 protein: CASSLGQPDSPLHF; CDR3 DNA: TGTGCCAGCAGCCTGGGACAGCCAGATTCACCCCTCCACTTT
clone size: few; V gene: TRBV10-3; J gene: TRBJ2-5; D gene: TRBD2; CDR3 protein: CAISRAGEETQYF; CDR3 DNA: TGTGCCATCAGCAGAGCGGGAGAAGAGACCCAGTACTTC
clone size: NA; V gene: TRBV15; J gene: TRBJ2-7; D gene: NA; CDR3 protein: CATSRGPGGGEQYF; CDR3 DNA: TGTGCCACCAGCAGAGGCCCAGGGGGGGGCGAGCAGTACTTC
clone size: few; V gene: TRBV20-1; J gene: TRBJ2-7; D gene: NA; CDR3 protein: CSAKGFGYEQYF; CDR3 DNA: TGCAGCGCTAAGGGGTTCGGCTACGAGCAGTACTTC
clone size: NA; V gene: TRBV10-3; J gene: TRBJ1-5; D gene: TRBD1; CDR3 protein: CATSGDSSNQPQHF; CDR3 DNA: TGTGCCACCTCCGGGGACAGCTCCAATCAGCCCCAGCATTTT
clone size: NA; V gene: TRBV11-2; J gene: TRBJ2-2; D gene: NA; CDR3 protein: CASSLTYTGELFF; CDR3 DNA: TGTGCCAGCAGCTTAACTTACACCGGGGAGCTGTTTTTT
clone size: NA; V gene: TRBV6-1; J gene: TRBJ2-2; D gene: TRBD2; CDR3 protein: CASSERAGGPTGELFF; CDR3 DNA: TGTGCCAGCAGTGAAAGAGCGGGAGGTCCCACCGGGGAGCTGTTTTTT
clone size: many; V gene: TRBV7-9; J gene: TRBJ2-5; D gene: TRBD2; CDR3 protein: CASSPGAGIETQYF; CDR3 DNA: TGTGCCAGCAGCCCGGGAGCGGGGATAGAGACCCAGTACTTC
clone size: NA; V gene: TRBV20-1; J gene: TRBJ1-5; D gene: NA; CDR3 protein: CSARVRPHQPQHF; CDR3 DNA: TGCAGTGCTAGAGTTAGGCCTCATCAGCCCCAGCATTTT
clone size: NA; V gene: TRBV5-1; J gene: TRBJ1-1; D gene: NA; CDR3 protein: CASSSGARGRNTEAFF; CDR3 DNA: TGCGCCAGCAGCTCGGGCGCCCGTGGCAGAAACACTGAAGCTTTCTTT
clone size: many; V gene: TRBV11-2; J gene: TRBJ1-6; D gene: TRBD1; CDR3 protein: CASSPRTGHLLHF; CDR3 DNA: TGTGCCAGCAGCCCTCGGACAGGGCATCTCCTCCACTTT
clone size: NA; V gene: TRBV7-3; J gene: TRBJ2-5; D gene: TRBD2; CDR3 protein: CASSPGTSGSWGETQYF; CDR3 DNA: TGTGCCAGCAGTCCCGGGACTAGCGGGAGTTGGGGAGAGACCCAGTACTTC
clone size: many; V gene: TRBV27; J gene: TRBJ2-5; D gene: NA; CDR3 protein: CASNPRDSETQYF; CDR3 DNA: TGTGCCAGCAATCCGCGGGACAGTGAGACCCAGTACTTC
clone size: NA; V gene: TRBV9; J gene: TRBJ2-3; D gene: TRBD2; CDR3 protein: CASSVAGGDDGHWSTDTQYF; CDR3 DNA: TGTGCCAGCAGCGTAGCGGGAGGGGACGACGGACACTGGAGCACAGATACGCAGTATTTT
clone size: few; V gene: TRBV5-6; J gene: TRBJ1-2; D gene: NA; CDR3 protein: CASSWDRDNYGYTF; CDR3 DNA: TGTGCCAGCAGCTGGGACCGGGACAACTATGGCTACACCTTC
clone size: many; V gene: TRBV19; J gene: TRBJ1-1; D gene: NA; CDR3 protein: CASSIGQGTEAFF; CDR3 DNA: TGTGCCAGCAGTATCGGCCAGGGGACTGAAGCTTTCTTT
clone size: NA; V gene: TRBV7-6; J gene: TRBJ1-1; D gene: TRBD1; CDR3 protein: CASGGYGQAEAFF; CDR3 DNA: TGTGCCAGCGGGGGGTACGGACAGGCTGAAGCTTTCTTT
clone size: NA; V gene: TRBV2; J gene: TRBJ1-2; D gene: TRBD1; CDR3 protein: CASNDREYGYTF; CDR3 DNA: TGTGCCAGCAACGACAGGGAATATGGCTACACCTTC
clone size: many; V gene: TRBV12-3/TRBV12-4; J gene: TRBJ1-2; D gene: TRBD1; CDR3 protein: CASSPPRTGPFKYGYTF; CDR3 DNA: TGTGCCAGCAGTCCCCCTCGGACAGGGCCCTTTAAGTATGGCTACACCTTC
clone size: NA; V gene: TRBV10-2; J gene: TRBJ2-5; D gene: NA; CDR3 protein: CASREGKETQYF; CDR3 DNA: TGCGCCAGCAGGGAGGGGAAAGAGACCCAGTACTTC
clone size: few; V gene: TRBV9; J gene: TRBJ2-4; D gene: TRBD2; CDR3 protein: CASSVGGVAKNIQYF; CDR3 DNA: TGTGCCAGCAGCGTTGGGGGGGTAGCCAAAAACATTCAGTACTTC
clone size: few; V gene: TRBV6-1; J gene: TRBJ1-4; D gene: NA; CDR3 protein: CASSEIVATNEKLFF; CDR3 DNA: TGTGCCAGCAGTGAAATAGTTGCAACTAATGAAAAACTGTTTTTT
clone size: many; V gene: TRBV12-3/TRBV12-4; J gene: TRBJ2-7; D gene: TRBD1; CDR3 protein: CASRGGQGGIDEQYF; CDR3 DNA: TGTGCCAGCAGGGGCGGACAGGGGGGGATTGACGAGCAGTACTTC
clone size: few; V gene: TRBV29-1; J gene: TRBJ2-1; D gene: TRBD2; CDR3 protein: CSGEAGKQFF; CDR3 DNA: TGCAGCGGGGAAGCGGGAAAGCAGTTCTTC
clone size: NA; V gene: TRBV12-3/TRBV12-4; J gene: TRBJ2-7; D gene: NA; CDR3 protein: CASSYRQAPPGNEQYF; CDR3 DNA: TGTGCCAGCAGTTACAGACAGGCCCCCCCGGGAAACGAGCAGTACTTC
clone size: many; V gene: TRBV28; J gene: TRBJ1-2; D gene: NA; CDR3 protein: CASSFENHNGYTF; CDR3 DNA: TGTGCCAGCAGTTTTGAGAACCACAATGGCTACACCTTC
clone size: few; V gene: TRBV6-1; J gene: TRBJ1-5; D gene: NA; CDR3 protein: CASSLERRYSNQPQHF; CDR3 DNA: TGTGCCAGCAGTCTGGAAAGGAGATATAGCAATCAGCCCCAGCATTTT
clone size: many; V gene: TRBV2; J gene: TRBJ1-1; D gene: NA; CDR3 protein: CASSVKGQLAFF; CDR3 DNA: TGTGCCAGCAGTGTCAAGGGGCAGCTCGCTTTCTTT
clone size: NA; V gene: TRBV18; J gene: TRBJ1-1; D gene: NA; CDR3 protein: CASSPLPETNTEAFF; CDR3 DNA: TGTGCCAGCTCACCCCTCCCGGAGACGAACACTGAAGCTTTCTTT
clone size: NA; V gene: TRBV6-1; J gene: TRBJ1-5; D gene: NA; CDR3 protein: CASKPGPAANQPQHF; CDR3 DNA: TGTGCCAGCAAACCTGGGCCGGCCGCAAATCAGCCCCAGCATTTT
clone size: NA; V gene: TRBV11-2; J gene: TRBJ2-7; D gene: TRBD2; CDR3 protein: CASSLEGLGEQYF; CDR3 DNA: TGTGCCAGCAGCTTAGAGGGACTAGGCGAGCAGTACTTC
clone size: NA; V gene: TRBV6-2/TRBV6-3; J gene: TRBJ2-5; D gene: TRBD2; CDR3 protein: CASSEGTSGSRETQYF; CDR3 DNA: TGTGCCAGCAGTGAAGGGACTAGCGGGAGTCGCGAGACCCAGTACTTC
clone size: NA; V gene: TRBV7-3; J gene: TRBJ1-1; D gene: TRBD1; CDR3 protein: CASSKTGVTEAFF; CDR3 DNA: TGTGCCAGCAGCAAGACAGGGGTCACTGAAGCTTTCTTT
clone size: NA; V gene: TRBV20-1; J gene: TRBJ1-1; D gene: NA; CDR3 protein: CSGRQDSNTEAFF; CDR3 DNA: TGCAGTGGGAGACAGGACTCGAACACTGAAGCTTTCTTT
clone size: many; V gene: TRBV6-1; J gene: TRBJ2-6; D gene: NA; CDR3 protein: CASSETGANVLTF; CDR3 DNA: TGTGCCAGCAGTGAAACAGGAGCCAACGTCCTGACTTTC
clone size: few; V gene: TRBV6-2/TRBV6-3; J gene: TRBJ1-1; D gene: NA; CDR3 protein: CASSGTRSNTEAFF; CDR3 DNA: TGTGCCAGCAGCGGGACGCGATCGAACACTGAAGCTTTCTTT
clone size: NA; V gene: TRBV6-5; J gene: TRBJ2-3; D gene: TRBD1; CDR3 protein: CASSYRGRDTDTQYF; CDR3 DNA: TGTGCCAGCAGTTACAGGGGGCGTGACACAGATACGCAGTATTTT
clone size: NA; V gene: TRBV14; J gene: TRBJ1-2; D gene: NA; CDR3 protein: CASSLNRASGLGYTF; CDR3 DNA: TGTGCCAGCAGCCTTAACCGGGCGTCTGGTCTAGGCTACACCTTC
clone size: NA; V gene: TRBV6-1; J gene: TRBJ1-3; D gene: NA; CDR3 protein: CASRSGQLSGNTIYF; CDR3 DNA: TGTGCCAGCAGATCCGGACAGCTCTCTGGAAACACCATATATTTT
clone size: NA; V gene: TRBV30; J gene: TRBJ2-7; D gene: TRBD1; CDR3 protein: CAWSEDRGSEQYF; CDR3 DNA: TGTGCCTGGAGTGAGGACAGGGGGTCCGAGCAGTACTTC
clone size: NA; V gene: TRBV7-3; J gene: TRBJ2-2; D gene: TRBD2; CDR3 protein: CASSFSGSDTGELFF; CDR3 DNA: TGTGCCAGCAGCTTTAGCGGGAGTGATACCGGGGAGCTGTTTTTT
clone size: NA; V gene: TRBV2; J gene: TRBJ1-5; D gene: NA; CDR3 protein: CASRVQGNQPQHF; CDR3 DNA: TGTGCCAGCAGGGTCCAGGGAAATCAGCCCCAGCATTTT
clone size: NA; V gene: TRBV19; J gene: TRBJ2-5; D gene: TRBD2; CDR3 protein: CASSIFGGRAKTQYF; CDR3 DNA: TGTGCCAGTAGTATTTTTGGCGGGAGGGCCAAGACCCAGTACTTC
clone size: many; V gene: TRBV12-3/TRBV12-4; J gene: TRBJ2-7; D gene: TRBD1; CDR3 protein: CASVEGAASYEQYF; CDR3 DNA: TGTGCCAGCGTCGAGGGGGCGGCCTCCTACGAGCAGTACTTC
clone size: once; V gene: TRBV5-1; J gene: TRBJ2-7; D gene: TRBD2; CDR3 protein: CASSIIAGEGYEQYF; CDR3 DNA: TGCGCCAGCAGCATCATAGCGGGAGAGGGCTACGAGCAGTACTTC
clone size: NA; V gene: TRBV6-1; J gene: TRBJ1-3; D gene: NA; CDR3 protein: CASRQTWMSGNTIYF; CDR3 DNA: TGTGCCAGCAGGCAGACATGGATGTCTGGAAACACCATATATTTT
clone size: NA; V gene: TRBV29-1; J gene: TRBJ1-2; D gene: NA; CDR3 protein: CSVGRGADYGYTF; CDR3 DNA: TGCAGCGTTGGTCGGGGGGCGGACTATGGCTACACCTTC
clone size: NA; V gene: TRBV7-9; J gene: TRBJ1-2; D gene: NA; CDR3 protein: CASNRQSGGQNYGYTF; CDR3 DNA: TGTGCCAGCAACAGACAATCTGGGGGGCAGAACTATGGCTACACCTTC
clone size: NA; V gene: TRBV18; J gene: TRBJ2-5; D gene: NA; CDR3 protein: CASSLTRRGTQYF; CDR3 DNA: TGTGCCAGCTCCCTCACCCGACGCGGGACCCAGTACTTC
clone size: few; V gene: TRBV28; J gene: TRBJ1-5; D gene: NA; CDR3 protein: CASSWGYSNQPQHF; CDR3 DNA: TGTGCCAGCAGTTGGGGCTATAGCAATCAGCCCCAGCATTTT
clone size: NA; V gene: TRBV24-1; J gene: TRBJ2-5; D gene: TRBD2; CDR3 protein: CATSDVASGSSQETQYF; CDR3 DNA: TGTGCCACCAGTGATGTCGCTAGCGGGAGTAGCCAAGAGACCCAGTACTTC
clone size: once; V gene: TRBV19; J gene: TRBJ1-5; D gene: NA; CDR3 protein: CASSNLGVGNQPQHF; CDR3 DNA: TGTGCCAGTAGTAACTTGGGAGTCGGCAATCAGCCCCAGCATTTT
clone size: NA; V gene: TRBV19; J gene: TRBJ1-5; D gene: NA; CDR3 protein: CASSILPIYRDGGNQPQHF; CDR3 DNA: TGTGCCAGTAGTATCCTCCCTATTTACAGGGACGGGGGCAATCAGCCCCAGCATTTT
clone size: few; V gene: TRBV7-9; J gene: TRBJ2-7; D gene: NA; CDR3 protein: CASSSFPGKDHEQYF; CDR3 DNA: TGTGCCAGCAGCTCCTTTCCGGGAAAGGACCACGAGCAGTACTTC
clone size: few; V gene: TRBV11-2; J gene: TRBJ2-2; D gene: TRBD2; CDR3 protein: CASSPRLAGFAGELFF; CDR3 DNA: TGTGCCAGCAGCCCAAGGCTAGCGGGATTCGCCGGGGAGCTGTTTTTT
clone size: few; V gene: TRBV20-1; J gene: TRBJ1-6; D gene: TRBD1; CDR3 protein: CSASTGTELYSPLHF; CDR3 DNA: TGCAGTGCTAGCACCGGGACAGAGCTTTATTCACCCCTCCACTTT
clone size: NA; V gene: TRBV19; J gene: TRBJ1-2; D gene: NA; CDR3 protein: CASSVRGGGYTF; CDR3 DNA: TGTGCCAGCTCCGTGCGGGGTGGTGGCTACACCTTC